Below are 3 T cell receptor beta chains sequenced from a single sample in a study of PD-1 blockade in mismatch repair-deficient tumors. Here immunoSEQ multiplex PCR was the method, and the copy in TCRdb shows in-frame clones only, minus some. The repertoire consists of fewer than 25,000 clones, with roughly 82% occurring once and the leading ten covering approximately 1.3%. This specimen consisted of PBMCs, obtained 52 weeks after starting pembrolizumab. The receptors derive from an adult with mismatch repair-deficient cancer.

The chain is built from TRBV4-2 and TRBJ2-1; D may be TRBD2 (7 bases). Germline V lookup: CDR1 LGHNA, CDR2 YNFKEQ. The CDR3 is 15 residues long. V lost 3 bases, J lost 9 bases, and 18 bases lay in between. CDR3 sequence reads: CASSQVGGPTGEQFF. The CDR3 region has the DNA TGTGCCAGCAGCCAGGTGGGGGGGCCCACGGGTGAGCAGTTCTTC.

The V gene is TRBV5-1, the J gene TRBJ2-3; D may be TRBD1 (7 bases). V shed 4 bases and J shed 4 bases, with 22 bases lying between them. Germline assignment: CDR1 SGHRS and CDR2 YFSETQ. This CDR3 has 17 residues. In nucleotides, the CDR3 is TGCGCCAGCAGCGCGGGACAGCCTTACCCCCGGGCAGATACGCAGTATTTT. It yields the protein CASSAGQPYPRADTQYF. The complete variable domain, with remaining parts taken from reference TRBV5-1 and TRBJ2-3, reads KAGVTQTPRYLIKTRGQQVTLSCSPISGHRSVSWYQQTPGQGLQFLFEYFSETQRNKGNFPGRFSGRQFSNSRSEMNVSTLELGDSALYLCASSAGQPYPRADTQYFGPGTRLTVL.

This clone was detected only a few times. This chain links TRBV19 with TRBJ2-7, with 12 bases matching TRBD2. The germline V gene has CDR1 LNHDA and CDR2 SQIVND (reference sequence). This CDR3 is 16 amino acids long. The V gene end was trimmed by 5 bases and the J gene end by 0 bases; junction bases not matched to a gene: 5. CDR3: CASSVLAGGHSYEQYF. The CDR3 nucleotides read TGTGCCAGTAGTGTACTAGCGGGAGGCCACTCCTACGAGCAGTACTTC.